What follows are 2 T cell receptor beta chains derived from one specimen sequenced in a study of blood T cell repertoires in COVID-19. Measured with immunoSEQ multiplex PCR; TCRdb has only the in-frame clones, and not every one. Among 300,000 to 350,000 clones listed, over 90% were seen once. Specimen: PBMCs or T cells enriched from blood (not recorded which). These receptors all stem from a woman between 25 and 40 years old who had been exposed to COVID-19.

CDR3 sequence reads: CASSIRGFIDNSPLHF. Here the CDR3 DNA reads TGCGCCAGCAGCATCAGGGGTTTTATTGATAATTCACCCCTCCACTTT. The chain couples TRBV5-1 to TRBJ1-6; D is perhaps TRBD1 (6 bases). Trimming stripped 4 bases from V and 5 bases from J, with 16 bases between. This CDR3 has 16 amino acids. Germline CDR1 SGHRS, CDR2 YFSETQ. Full variable domain (remainder filled in from reference TRBV5-1 and TRBJ1-6): KAGVTQTPRYLIKTRGQQVTLSCSPISGHRSVSWYQQTPGQGLQFLFEYFSETQRNKGNFPGRFSGRQFSNSRSEMNVSTLELGDSALYLCASSIRGFIDNSPLHFGNGTRLTVT.

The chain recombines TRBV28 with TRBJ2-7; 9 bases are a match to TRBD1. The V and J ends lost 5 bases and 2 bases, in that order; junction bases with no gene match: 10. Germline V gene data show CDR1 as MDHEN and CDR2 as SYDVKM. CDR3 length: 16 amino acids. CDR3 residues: CASSAPGQGTPYEQYF. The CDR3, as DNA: TGTGCCAGCAGTGCTCCGGGACAGGGAACCCCCTACGAGCAGTACTTC. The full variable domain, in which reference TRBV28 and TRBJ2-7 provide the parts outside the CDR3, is DVKVTQSSRYLVKRTGEKVFLECVQDMDHENMFWYRQDPGLGLRLIYFSYDVKMKEKGDIPEGYSVSREKKERFSLILESASTNQTSMYLCASSAPGQGTPYEQYFGPGTRLTVT.